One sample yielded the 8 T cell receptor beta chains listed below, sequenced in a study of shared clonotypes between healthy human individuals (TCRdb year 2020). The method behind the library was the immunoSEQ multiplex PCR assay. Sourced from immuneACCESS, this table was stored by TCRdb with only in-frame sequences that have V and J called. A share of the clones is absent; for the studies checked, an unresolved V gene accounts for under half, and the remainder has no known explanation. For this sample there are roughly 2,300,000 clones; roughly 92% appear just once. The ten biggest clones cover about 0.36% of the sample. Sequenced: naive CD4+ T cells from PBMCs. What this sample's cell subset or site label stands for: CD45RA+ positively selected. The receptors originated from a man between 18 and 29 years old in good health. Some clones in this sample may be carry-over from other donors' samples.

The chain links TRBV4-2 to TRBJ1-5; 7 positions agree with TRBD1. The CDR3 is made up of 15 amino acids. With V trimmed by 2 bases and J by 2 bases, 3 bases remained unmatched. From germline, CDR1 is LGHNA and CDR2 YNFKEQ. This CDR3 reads CASSQQGVGNQPQHF. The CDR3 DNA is TGTGCCAGCAGCCAACAGGGGGTGGGCAATCAGCCCCAGCATTTT.

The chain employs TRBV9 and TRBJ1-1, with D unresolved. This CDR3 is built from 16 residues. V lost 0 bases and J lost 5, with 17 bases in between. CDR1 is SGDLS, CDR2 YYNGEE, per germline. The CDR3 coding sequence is TGTGCCAGCAGCGTAGGTCGCCGGGATGCGGGAACTGAAGCTTTCTTT. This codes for CASSVGRRDAGTEAFF. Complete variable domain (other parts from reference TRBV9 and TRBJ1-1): DSGVTQTPKHLITATGQRVTLRCSPRSGDLSVYWYQQSLDQGLQFLIQYYNGEERAKGNILERFSAQQFPDLHSELNLSSLELGDSALYFCASSVGRRDAGTEAFFGQGTRLTVV.

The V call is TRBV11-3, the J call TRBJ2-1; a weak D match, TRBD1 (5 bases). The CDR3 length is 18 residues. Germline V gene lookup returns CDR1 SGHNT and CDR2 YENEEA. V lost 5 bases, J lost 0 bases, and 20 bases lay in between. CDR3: CASSPGLRGFSSYNEQFF. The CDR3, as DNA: TGTGCCAGCAGCCCGGGCTTAAGGGGCTTTAGCTCCTACAATGAGCAGTTCTTC.

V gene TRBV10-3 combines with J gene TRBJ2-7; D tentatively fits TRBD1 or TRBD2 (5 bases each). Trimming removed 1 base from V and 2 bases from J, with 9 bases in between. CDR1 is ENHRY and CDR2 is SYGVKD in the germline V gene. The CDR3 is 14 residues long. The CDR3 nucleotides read TGTGCCATCAGTGAGTTTGGGGGAACCTACGAGCAGTACTTC. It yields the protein CAISEFGGTYEQYF.

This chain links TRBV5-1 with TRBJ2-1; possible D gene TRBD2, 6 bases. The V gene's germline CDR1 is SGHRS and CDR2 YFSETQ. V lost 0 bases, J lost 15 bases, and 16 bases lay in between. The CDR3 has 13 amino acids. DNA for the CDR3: TGCGCCAGCAGCTTGGAACCTCGCGGGACCCTGTTCTTC. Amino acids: CASSLEPRGTLFF.

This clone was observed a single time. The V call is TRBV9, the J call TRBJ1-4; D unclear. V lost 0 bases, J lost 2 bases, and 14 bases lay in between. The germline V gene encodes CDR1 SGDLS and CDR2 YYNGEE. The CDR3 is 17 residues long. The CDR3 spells CASSVVYERRTNEKLFF. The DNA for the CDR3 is TGTGCCAGCAGCGTAGTCTACGAGCGGAGGACTAATGAAAAACTGTTTTTT.

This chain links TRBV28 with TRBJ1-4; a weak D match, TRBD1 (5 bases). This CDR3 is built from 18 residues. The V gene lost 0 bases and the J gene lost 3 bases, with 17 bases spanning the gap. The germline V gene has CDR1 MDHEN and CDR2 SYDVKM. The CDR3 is CASSLWDRVQASNEKLFF. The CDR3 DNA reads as TGTGCCAGCAGTTTATGGGACCGGGTACAGGCATCTAATGAAAAACTGTTTTTT.

The CDR3 region has the DNA TGTGCTAGTGGTTTGGTAGTCAATTGGGGGGGAGTACCCGCGCAGTATTTT. It is translated as CASGLVVNWGGVPAQYF. The chain links TRBV12-5 to TRBJ2-3; the match to TRBD2 covers 7 bases. There are 17 residues in the CDR3. CDR1 LGHNT and CDR2 FRNRAP come from the germline V gene. J lost 10 bases, V lost 0 bases, and 16 bases had no gene match.